Presented here are 18 T cell receptor beta chains from one specimen sequenced in a study of T cells in Graves' hyperthyroidism and ophthalmopathy. The TCR beta CDR3 regions underwent amplification using RNA transcripts as the source. Using the HTBI primer set, a first-round RT-PCR was run on the TCR CDR3. TCRdb passed the multiplex PCR reads through MiXCR, listing each CDR3 protein once. Here the sample spans about 110,000 distinct CDR3 sequences, about 16% being singletons. Sequenced: blood. The origin of the receptors is a woman in her fifties or sixties with Graves' hyperthyroidism.

This clonotype has a count of ten or more. The J gene is TRBJ2-1, the V gene TRBV20-1; 8 nucleotides line up with TRBD2. V lost 0 bases to trimming and J lost 7 bases; unmatched junction nucleotides: 5. CDR1 and CDR2 from the germline V gene are DFQATT and SNEGSKA (reference sequence). The CDR3 covers 14 residues. CDR3 amino acids: CSARDWGLGNEQFF. The CDR3 DNA sequence: TGCAGTGCTAGAGATTGGGGACTAGGGAATGAGCAGTTCTTC.

The rearrangement uses TRBV18 and TRBJ2-7; 7 nucleotides align to TRBD1. The V gene's germline CDR1 is KGHSH and CDR2 LQKENI. The trim removed 4 bases at V and 7 bases at J, leaving 4 bases unmatched. This CDR3 comprises 12 residues. The CDR3 DNA is TGTGCCAGCTCACAGGGGGCGCGGGAGCAGTACTTC. Protein sequence: CASSQGAREQYF. Drawing the rest from reference TRBV18 and TRBJ2-7, the complete variable domain is NAGVMQNPRHLVRRRGQEARLRCSPMKGHSHVYWYRQLPEEGLKFMVYLQKENIIDESGMPKERFSAEFPKEGPSILRIQQVVRGDSAAYFCASSQGAREQYFGPGTRLTVT.

In its sample, this clonotype was seen many times. The chain joins TRBV3-1 to TRBJ2-7; D not resolved. V was trimmed by 4 bases and J by 4 bases, leaving 14 bases between them. Germline CDR1 is LGHDT and CDR2 is YNNKEL (reference sequence). This CDR3 region has 14 residues. The CDR3 nucleotides are TGTGCCAGCAGCCCTGGTTTAAGCAGTTACGAGCAGTACGTC. This gives the protein CASSPGLSSYEQYV.

This clonotype was seen many times. The chain links TRBV7-2 to TRBJ2-3, with D possibly being TRBD1 or TRBD2 (5 bases each). Germline-derived CDR1 and CDR2 are SGHTA and FQGNSA. V was shortened by 5 bases and J by 0 bases, with 9 bases between the two germline ends. This CDR3 is 14 amino acids long. This CDR3 is CASSRDHSTDTQYF. The CDR3 nucleotides read TGTGCCAGCAGCCGGGACCATAGCACAGATACGCAGTATTTT.

A few counts support this clonotype. V is TRBV6-2 or TRBV6-3 and J is TRBJ2-1, with TRBD2 identical over 8 bases. CDR3 length equals 15 residues. Germline V gene lookup returns CDR1 MNHEY and CDR2 SVGEGT. V gave up 6 bases and J gave up 7 bases; unmatched junction bases: 11. CDR3 sequence (DNA): TGTGCCAGCAGATCCCCGGGACTAGGGTTTAATGAGCAGTTCTTC. Its protein product is CASRSPGLGFNEQFF.

This clonotype occurred many times. This chain links TRBV7-6 with TRBJ2-6; a possible D gene is TRBD2 (6 bases). The germline CDR1 and CDR2 sequences are SGHVS and FNYEAQ. Trimming took 5 bases from V and 0 from J, leaving 17 bases between them. The CDR3 extends over 18 amino acids. This CDR3 reads CASSRGPGVPSGANVLTF. The CDR3 DNA follows: TGTGCCAGCAGCCGTGGACCGGGGGTACCCTCTGGGGCCAACGTCCTGACTTTC.

This clonotype was observed at least ten times. At one boundary the junction diverges from the germline segment, which might be a read error. The chain couples TRBV28 to TRBJ2-6; D uncertain. Germline loops: CDR1 MDHEN, CDR2 SYDVKM. The CDR3 consists of 11 residues. The CDR3 protein is CASSMGLGHDF. Written as DNA, the CDR3 is TGTGCCAGCAGTATGGGCCTGGGTCATGACTTC.

The table lists this clonotype with many counts. Here the CDR3 DNA reads TGCGCCAGCAGCTTGGCCGGCGGAGGGGGCGGAGATACGCAGTATTTT. It specifies CASSLAGGGGGDTQYF. This sequence joins TRBV5-1 and TRBJ2-3, with a possible D match to TRBD1 (7 bases). V dropped 0 bases and J dropped 5 bases, with 16 bases sitting between them. The V gene's germline CDR1 is SGHRS and CDR2 YFSETQ. This CDR3 is built from 16 residues.

The sample holds many counts of this clonotype. The chain links TRBV7-8 to TRBJ2-3, with 9 bases fitting TRBD2. The CDR3 runs to 16 residues. Trimming cost V 5 bases and J 5 bases; bases outside gene matches: 11. Germline-derived CDR1 and CDR2 are SGHVS and FQNEAQ. The CDR3 spells CASSPGLAGIGDTQYF. CDR3 DNA: TGTGCCAGCAGCCCGGGGCTAGCGGGGATAGGAGATACGCAGTATTTT.

This clonotype was counted ten times or more. This chain connects TRBV7-8 to TRBJ2-1; 10 nucleotides align to TRBD2. Germline-derived CDR1 and CDR2 are SGHVS and FQNEAQ. The CDR3 length is 19 residues. V lost 3 bases, J lost 3 bases, and 14 bases stayed unmatched. The CDR3 coding sequence is TGTGCCAGCAGCTTGACCAGGTTCCCAACTAGCGGGAACTACAATGAGCAGTTCTTC. The encoded protein is CASSLTRFPTSGNYNEQFF.

This chain links TRBV11-2 with TRBJ1-2; 10 nucleotides match TRBD1. The CDR3 consists of 15 residues. Unmatched junction bases numbered 6, after V lost 4 bases and J lost 4 bases. Germline loops: CDR1 SGHAT, CDR2 FQNNGV. The CDR3 reads CASSSPGTGVYGYTF. DNA for the CDR3: TGTGCCAGCAGCTCCCCCGGGACAGGGGTCTATGGCTACACCTTC.

The CDR3 DNA reads TGTGCCAGCAGCCTCAACAGGGGATATAGGTATGGCTACACCTTC. Translated, it gives CASSLNRGYRYGYTF. The chain couples TRBV4-2 to TRBJ1-2; 7 positions match TRBD1. J lost 5 bases, V lost 4 bases, and 10 bases had no gene match. The CDR3 length is 15 residues. Germline V gene data show CDR1 as LGHNA and CDR2 as YNFKEQ.

This clonotype was picked up many times. The chain couples TRBV20-1 to TRBJ2-1; D not resolved. V was cut by 5 bases and J by 0 bases, with 11 bases left in between. Germline CDR1 is DFQATT and CDR2 is SNEGSKA (reference sequence). This CDR3 spans 14 amino acids. The CDR3 DNA sequence: TGCAGTGCTGCGATACGTTACTCCTACAATGAGCAGTTCTTC. Its translation is CSAAIRYSYNEQFF.

This clonotype has a count of ten or more. The chain has TRBV10-3 and TRBJ1-1, with 8 bases aligning to TRBD1. Germline V gives CDR1 ENHRY, CDR2 SYGVKD. Losses at the gene ends were 7 bases for V and 1 base for J; bases not matched to a gene: 2. The CDR3 spans 13 residues. The CDR3 here is CAITQGANTEAFF. As DNA, the CDR3 is TGTGCCATCACTCAGGGGGCGAACACTGAAGCTTTCTTT.

Ten or more counts support this clonotype. This rearrangement joins TRBV30 to TRBJ2-3; possibly TRBD2 for D (5 bases). The CDR3 is 15 amino acids. V was trimmed by 4 bases and J by 1 base, leaving 15 bases between them. CDR1 and CDR2 (germline): GTSNPN, SVGIG (reference sequence). The chain's CDR3 is CAWNAGGSGTDTQYF. The CDR3 coding sequence is TGTGCCTGGAATGCGGGTGGATCCGGCACAGATACGCAGTATTTT.

This clonotype was seen many times. An end of the junction differs from the germline gene, which may be a read error. The CDR3 loop is CASSYSVAGVSYNEQFF. CDR3 coding DNA: TGTGCCAGCAGTTACTCTGTAGCGGGAGTCTCCTACAATGAGCAGTTCTTC. The J gene is TRBJ2-1, the V gene TRBV6-4; TRBD2 matches 9 bases. The CDR3 loop spans 17 amino acids. CDR1 is MRHNA, CDR2 SNTAGT, per germline.

This clonotype came up a few times. The chain carries TRBV11-3 and TRBJ2-3; 7 nucleotides align to TRBD2. Germline V gene data show CDR1 as SGHNT and CDR2 as YENEEA. Trimming at V came to 3 bases and at J to 6 bases, leaving 0 bases not matched to a gene. The CDR3 is 12 amino acids. Here the CDR3 reads CASSFGGDTQYF. The CDR3 DNA follows: TGTGCCAGCAGCTTCGGGGGGGATACGCAGTATTTT.

The sample holds many counts of this clonotype. The chain recombines TRBV7-8 with TRBJ2-1; TRBD2 matches 8 bases. The ends lost 0 bases at V and 8 bases at J; junction bases unmatched: 9. CDR3 length: 16 residues. Germline V gene sequence: CDR1 SGHVS, CDR2 FQNEAQ. The CDR3 spells CASSLAVGRAGDEQFF. The CDR3 DNA reads TGTGCCAGCAGCTTAGCGGTCGGGAGGGCAGGAGATGAGCAGTTCTTC.